The clone carrying this T cell receptor beta chain was picked up a small number of times. Sample-barcoded 5' priming and a J-beta primer mix drove a second PCR of about 7 to 12 cycles. Through a template-switch adaptor with 12 random nucleotides, each cDNA molecule received a tag. TCRdb recomputed calls from the 5' RACE reads with MiXCR, one row per CDR3 protein. The sample lists over 700,000 distinct CDR3 sequences; about 55% were seen once. The sample belongs to a study of blood T cells in healthy people across ages. Germline assignment: CDR1 KGHDR and CDR2 SFDVKD. This CDR3 comprises 17 residues. V was trimmed by 4 bases and J by 2 bases, leaving 17 bases between them.

The chain uses TRBV24-1 and TRBJ2-1, with D possibly being TRBD1 or TRBD2 (5 bases each). The source material was blood. This TCR was sampled from a man of 80 years or more in good health. Written as DNA, the CDR3 is TGTGCCACCAGTGACCAAGAAGGGACCGATGCCTACAATGAGCAGTTCTTC. It specifies CATSDQEGTDAYNEQFF.